This TCR beta chain comes out of a study of T cell repertoires in cytomegalovirus infection. The wider study: A matching HLA type, together with CMV infection, was signaled by public TCR beta signatures.

MiXCR, run by TCRdb on the reads, gives a single entry per CDR3 protein. The repertoire holds roughly 760,000 distinct CDR3 sequences, with roughly 36% as singletons. Trimming cost V 3 bases and J 4 bases; bases outside gene matches: 9. Germline lookup yields CDR1 MDHEN and CDR2 SYDVKM. CDR3 size: 16 residues. This clonotype was detected a few times. The clonotype was recovered from a human donor in good health (CMV status not recorded). Some clones in this sample may be carry-over from other donors' samples. V usage is TRBV28 and J usage is TRBJ1-2; 9 nucleotides agree with TRBD1. The specimen sequenced was PBMCs. In nucleotides, the CDR3 is TGTGCCAGCAGTTTTGTCGACAGGGGGATCTCCTATGGCTACACCTTC. Amino acid sequence: CASSFVDRGISYGYTF.